Shown below are 17 T cell receptor beta chains from a single sample sequenced in a study of T cell responses to AZD1222 COVID-19 vaccine. Profiling relied on immunoSEQ multiplex PCR, and the TCRdb table lists in-frame clones only, not all of them. The table shows over 100,000 clones, with approximately 90% occurring only once. The sample here was peripheral blood, taken 28 days after the second AZD1222 dose. Every receptor here comes from an adult who received the AZD1222 COVID-19 vaccine.

This clone was seen only a few times. The CDR3 here is CASSEGQFYGYTF. The CDR3 DNA reads TGTGCCAGCAGCGAGGGACAGTTCTATGGCTACACCTTC. V gene TRBV14 combines with J gene TRBJ1-2; 7 nucleotides match TRBD1. Per germline, CDR1 SGHDN and CDR2 FVKESK. The ends lost 5 bases at V and 4 bases at J; junction bases unmatched: 4. The CDR3 is made up of 13 amino acids. The variable domain in full, with the rest retrieved from reference TRBV14 and TRBJ1-2, is EAGVTQFPSHSVIEKGQTVTLRCDPISGHDNLYWYRRVMGKEIKFLLHFVKESKQDESGMPNNRFLAERTGGTYSTLKVQPAELEDSGVYFCASSEGQFYGYTFGSGTRLTVV.

This clone was counted a single time. The chain links TRBV5-1 to TRBJ2-1; TRBD2 agrees at 9 bases. The CDR3 is 14 amino acids. V gave up 5 bases and J gave up 8 bases; unmatched junction bases: 8. Germline V gene lookup returns CDR1 SGHRS and CDR2 YFSETQ. The CDR3 loop reads CASSFLAGSDEQFF. In DNA, the CDR3 is TGCGCCAGCAGTTTTCTAGCGGGAAGCGATGAGCAGTTCTTC.

Here the CDR3 reads CASYLTGTVSYEQYF. DNA for the CDR3: TGTGCCAGCTACTTAACCGGGACAGTCTCCTACGAGCAGTACTTC. The J gene is TRBJ2-7, the V gene TRBV28, with 7 bases aligning to TRBD1. Looked up from germline, CDR1 is MDHEN and CDR2 is SYDVKM. The CDR3 is 15 residues long. The V gene end was trimmed by 8 bases and the J gene end by 0 bases; junction bases not matched to a gene: 10.

This sequence joins TRBV7-8 and TRBJ2-7; D ambiguous. V lost 5 bases, J lost 4 bases, and 12 bases lay in between. The CDR3 has 13 amino acids. Germline V gene data show CDR1 as SGHVS and CDR2 as FQNEAQ. The chain's CDR3 is CASSRPASYEQYF. In DNA form, the CDR3 reads TGTGCCAGCAGCCGTCCGGCCTCGTACGAGCAGTACTTC.

The chain uses TRBV19 and TRBJ2-7; tentative D call: TRBD1 (5 bases). This CDR3 comprises 13 residues. Per germline, CDR1 LNHDA and CDR2 SQIVND (reference sequence). Trimming stripped 3 bases from V and 3 bases from J, with 9 bases between. The DNA of the CDR3 is TGTGCCAGTAGTATGGACGACAGCTACGAGCAGTACTTC. Translation: CASSMDDSYEQYF.

This sequence joins TRBV11-2 and TRBJ1-1, with 7 nucleotides matching TRBD1. V shed 5 bases, J shed 2 bases, and the junction held 8 bases outside the gene matches. The V gene's germline CDR1 is SGHAT and CDR2 FQNNGV. CDR3 length: 15 residues. In DNA, the CDR3 is TGTGCCAGCAGCCAACCGGGACAGAGAAACACTGAAGCTTTCTTT. The encoded protein is CASSQPGQRNTEAFF.

The chain employs TRBV6-6 and TRBJ1-2; perhaps TRBD1 as D (6 bases). CDR1 and CDR2 (germline): MNHNY, SVGAGI (reference sequence). This CDR3 comprises 16 residues. V was cut by 6 bases and J by 4 bases, with 21 bases left in between. CDR3 sequence reads: CASRDGQSGRIYGYTF. CDR3 DNA: TGTGCCAGCAGAGATGGACAGTCCGGACGGATCTATGGCTACACCTTC.

The gene calls are TRBV19 and TRBJ1-2; no clear D. The V end lost 4 bases, the J end lost 6 bases, and 15 bases lay between the germline ends. The CDR3 is 14 amino acids. Germline CDR1 and CDR2: LNHDA and SQIVND (reference sequence). The CDR3 protein is CASSTAGHFNGYTF. DNA for the CDR3: TGTGCCAGTAGTACCGCCGGCCATTTTAATGGCTACACCTTC.

The J gene is TRBJ1-3, the V gene TRBV4-2; 10 bases are a match to TRBD1. Germline CDR1 is LGHNA and CDR2 is YNFKEQ. The CDR3 is 16 amino acids. J gave up 4 bases and V 4 bases, and 7 bases lay outside the gene matches. CDR3 bases: TGTGCCAGCAGCCCGCCCATGACAGGGGGCGGAAACACCATATATTTT. Protein: CASSPPMTGGGNTIYF.

The chain employs TRBV6-2 or TRBV6-3 and TRBJ2-7; D is unclear. CDR3 length: 15 residues. Trimming took off 6 bases at V and 2 bases at J, with 17 bases between the two ends. CDR1 is MNHEY and CDR2 is SVGEGT in the germline V gene. CDR3 sequence (DNA): TGTGCCAGCAGCGACCGAGGCGGAACGACCTACGAGCAGTACTTC. Amino acid sequence: CASSDRGGTTYEQYF.

The rearrangement joins TRBV10-2 to TRBJ2-7; a weak D match, TRBD2 (5 bases). This CDR3 spans 15 amino acids. Germline V lookup: CDR1 WSHSY, CDR2 SAAADI. V lost 3 bases and J lost 0, with 12 bases in between. Here the CDR3 reads CASSELVRDSYEQYF. In DNA form, the CDR3 reads TGCGCCAGCAGTGAATTGGTGAGGGACTCCTACGAGCAGTACTTC.

The chain recombines TRBV5-4 with TRBJ2-7, with TRBD2 identical over 11 bases. Germline assignment: CDR1 SGHNT and CDR2 YYREEE (reference sequence). This CDR3 spans 16 amino acids. V shed 4 bases and J 2 bases; nucleotides not matched to a gene: 8. The CDR3 coding sequence is TGTGCCAGCAGCAGTGGTAGCGGGAGGGCCCCCTACGAGCAGTACTTC. It encodes CASSSGSGRAPYEQYF.

V usage is TRBV19 and J usage is TRBJ1-2, with unresolved D. The V end lost 6 bases, the J end lost 8 bases, and 16 bases lay between the germline ends. The germline CDR1 and CDR2 sequences are LNHDA and SQIVND (reference sequence). This CDR3 region has 13 residues. The CDR3 DNA follows: TGTGCCAGTAGCCCGGACCCCGCCAGGGGCTACACCTTC. Protein product: CASSPDPARGYTF.

V and J are TRBV4-1 and TRBJ1-5; TRBD1 is a possible D gene (6 bases). Looked up from germline, CDR1 is MGHRA and CDR2 is YSYEKL. V lost 0 bases and J 0 bases, leaving 12 bases between the germline ends. The CDR3 consists of 17 residues. CDR3 nucleotide sequence: TGCGCCAGCAGCCAAGAAACAGGGCGGCTTAGCAATCAGCCCCAGCATTTT. The encoded protein is CASSQETGRLSNQPQHF.

This clone was seen a few times. The CDR3 DNA sequence: TGTGCCAGCAGCCCCTCGACAGGGTGGGAGCAGTACTTC. Translated, it gives CASSPSTGWEQYF. The chain joins TRBV7-8 to TRBJ2-7; 7 nucleotides align to TRBD1. J gave up 7 bases and V 5 bases, and 8 bases lay outside the gene matches. CDR1 is SGHVS, CDR2 FQNEAQ, per germline. This CDR3 comprises 13 residues.

The J gene is TRBJ2-2, the V gene TRBV3-1 (or the pseudogene TRBV3-2); no definite D call. This CDR3 contains 11 residues. V shed 5 bases and J shed 9 bases, with 7 bases lying between them. Germline loops: CDR1 LGHDT, CDR2 YNNKEL (reference sequence). CDR3 coding DNA: TGTGCCAGCAGCTACGTGCGGGAGCTGTTTTTT. It specifies CASSYVRELFF.

V gene TRBV20-1 combines with J gene TRBJ1-6; D remains ambiguous. Trimming pared 3 bases from V and 4 bases from J, leaving 7 bases between. The CDR3 contains 13 residues. Per germline, CDR1 DFQATT and CDR2 SNEGSKA (reference sequence). The CDR3 DNA follows: TGCAGTGCTAGTAAGGGATATAATTCACCCCTCCACTTT. It codes for CSASKGYNSPLHF.